This T cell receptor beta chain is from a study of blood T cell repertoires in COVID-19. Looking at the study overall: Samples came from the United States, Italy and Spain, spanning acute and convalescent COVID-19. PBMCs, B-cell-depleted T cells, or T cells provided the cDNA or gDNA that made up the material.

In the original workflow: Researchers report that nucleated cell counts were estimated from reference gene primer amplification. Data came from immunoSEQ multiplex PCR; TCRdb stores just in-frame clones and leaves some out. V, J and clone size are those of that table, while D and trimming were read from the DNA. The sample holds 100,000 to 150,000 clones, approximately 74% seen once. With 9 bases removed from V and 6 bases from J, the gap between germline ends came to 16 bases. Germline V gene sequence: CDR1 KGHDR, CDR2 SFDVKD. The CDR3 has 14 residues. The source of this sequence is a woman in her seventies with acute or convalescent COVID-19. This chain joins TRBV24-1 and TRBJ2-2, with D possibly matching TRBD1 (6 bases). Sequences were obtained from peripheral blood. The DNA of the CDR3 is TGTGCCACCTCGAAAGGGGGAATCGCCGGGGAGCTGTTTTTT. This gives the protein CATSKGGIAGELFF.